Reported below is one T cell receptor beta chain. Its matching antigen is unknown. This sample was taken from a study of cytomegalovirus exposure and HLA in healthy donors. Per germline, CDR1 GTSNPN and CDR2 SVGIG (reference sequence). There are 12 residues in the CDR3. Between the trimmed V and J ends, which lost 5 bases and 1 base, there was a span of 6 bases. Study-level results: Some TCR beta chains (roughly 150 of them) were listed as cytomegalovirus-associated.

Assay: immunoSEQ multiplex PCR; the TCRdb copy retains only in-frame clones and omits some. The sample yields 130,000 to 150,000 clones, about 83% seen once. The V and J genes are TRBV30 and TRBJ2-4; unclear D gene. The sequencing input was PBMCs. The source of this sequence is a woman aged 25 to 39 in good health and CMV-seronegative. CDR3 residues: CAWSGAKNIQYF. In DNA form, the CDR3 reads TGTGCCTGGTCCGGGGCCAAAAACATTCAGTACTTC.